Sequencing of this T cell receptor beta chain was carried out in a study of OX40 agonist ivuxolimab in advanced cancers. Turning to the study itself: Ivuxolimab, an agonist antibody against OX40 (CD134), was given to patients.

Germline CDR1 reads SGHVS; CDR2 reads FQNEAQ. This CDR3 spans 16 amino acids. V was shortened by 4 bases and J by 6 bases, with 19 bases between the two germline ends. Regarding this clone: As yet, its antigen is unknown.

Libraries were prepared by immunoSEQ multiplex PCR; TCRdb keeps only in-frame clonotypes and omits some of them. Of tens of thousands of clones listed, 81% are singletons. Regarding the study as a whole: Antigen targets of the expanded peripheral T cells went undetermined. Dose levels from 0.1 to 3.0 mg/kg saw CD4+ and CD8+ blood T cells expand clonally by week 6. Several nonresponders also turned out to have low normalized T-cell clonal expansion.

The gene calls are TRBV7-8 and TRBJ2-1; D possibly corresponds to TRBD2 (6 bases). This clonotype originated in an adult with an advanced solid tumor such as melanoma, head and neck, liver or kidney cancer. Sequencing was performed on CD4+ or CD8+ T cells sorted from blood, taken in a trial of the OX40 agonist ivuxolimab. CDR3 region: CASSSLNPAGGNEQFF. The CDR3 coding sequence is TGTGCCAGCAGCTCCTTAAATCCAGCGGGCGGCAATGAGCAGTTCTTC.